This record covers a single T cell receptor beta chain. This CDR3 contains 17 residues. CDR1 MDHEN and CDR2 SYDVKM come from the germline V gene. Deletions cut 3 bases from V and 2 bases from J, with 19 bases between. These data are taken from a study of T cell changes during pregnancy in multiple sclerosis. Repertoires were generated with immunoSEQ multiplex PCR, while TCRdb's copy carries only in-frame clones and drops some. The sample has approximately 44,000 clones, more than 85% seen once. The J gene is TRBJ1-1, the V gene TRBV28, with D perhaps matching TRBD1 (6 bases). The starting material was CD4+ T cells from peripheral blood mononuclear cells, obtained in the second trimester of pregnancy. This clonotype was obtained from a female donor in good health, enrolled as a control in a pregnancy study. The CDR3 DNA is TGTGCCAGCAGTTTTGAATGGGGGCGTTTTGGAAACACTGAAGCTTTCTTT. Amino acid sequence: CASSFEWGRFGNTEAFF.